This is a list of T cell receptor beta chains from one sample in a study of beta chain features in type 1 diabetes. Produced via immunoSEQ multiplex PCR; TCRdb's table is partial and in-frame only. The sample shows about 650,000 clones, around 12% of them seen only once. Sequenced material: naive CD4+ T cells from blood. The receptors were gathered from a man aged 25-45 years with type 1 diabetes. Each CDR3 is given with its conserved first and last residue. D genes are given only for firm matches. Clone size, where shown, is once, few, many, or a class for clones that have expanded.

TGTGCCAGCAGCTCTTGGGGGGCCCAGGGTGAAAAACTGTTTTTT,CASSSWGAQGEKLFF,TRBV13,NA,NA,15,TRBJ1-4
TGTGCCAGCAGCCGAGACAGGGTCGCGACCCAGTACTTC,CASSRDRVATQYF,TRBV7-2,TRBD1,NA,13,TRBJ2-5
TGTGCCAGCTCACCAGCGGGACTTCACAATGAGCAGTTCTTC,CASSPAGLHNEQFF,TRBV18,NA,NA,14,TRBJ2-1
TGTGCCATCAGTGAGTATCAACAGCTCGGACTGAACTACGAGCAGTACTTC,CAISEYQQLGLNYEQYF,TRBV10-3,NA,few,17,TRBJ2-7
TGTGCCAGCAGCTCCTGGACAGGGAGCGGAAACACCATATATTTT,CASSSWTGSGNTIYF,TRBV7-2,TRBD1,few,15,TRBJ1-3
TGTGCCTGGAGTGTAGGAGAACTAAACTATGGCTACACCTTC,CAWSVGELNYGYTF,TRBV30,NA,NA,14,TRBJ1-2
TGTGCCAGCAGCCTGGGACTAATGGAAGAGACCCAGTACTTC,CASSLGLMEETQYF,TRBV7-8,TRBD2,NA,14,TRBJ2-5
TGTGCCAGCAGCTTAGATCCTGGGCCAAACTATGGCTACACCTTC,CASSLDPGPNYGYTF,TRBV7-3,NA,NA,15,TRBJ1-2
TGCAGCGTCGTGGACAGGGGTCGAACTCTCAGGGAGAACATTCAGTACTTC,CSVVDRGRTLRENIQYF,TRBV29-1,TRBD1,NA,17,TRBJ2-4
TGTGCCAGCAGTGGTCTGGGTAATGAGCAGTTCTTC,CASSGLGNEQFF,TRBV2,NA,few,12,TRBJ2-1
TGTGCCAGCAGCCAAGGACTAGCTTTGGGCCAAGAGACCCAGTACTTC,CASSQGLALGQETQYF,TRBV4-2,TRBD2,NA,16,TRBJ2-5
TGTGCCAGTAGTATGGATAGACTAGCGGGATCGGATGAGCAGTTCTTC,CASSMDRLAGSDEQFF,TRBV19,TRBD2,NA,16,TRBJ2-1
TGCAGCGTCAGACGATTAGACGGGGACTATGGCTACACCTTC,CSVRRLDGDYGYTF,TRBV29-1,NA,few,14,TRBJ1-2
TGTGCCAGCAGTTATACAGATCTCAACTATGGCTACACCTTC,CASSYTDLNYGYTF,TRBV6-5,NA,NA,14,TRBJ1-2